These 7 T cell receptor beta chains came from one sample sequenced in a study of shared clonotypes between healthy human individuals. Positive CCR7 selection of CD45RO-negative cells yielded the naive CD8 cells, and terminally differentiated effector memory CD45RA+ cells were excluded. This table comes from immunoSEQ multiplex PCR, and its TCRdb copy is limited to in-frame clones, with some not included. In the table there are roughly 2,000,000 clones, around 93% of which are singletons. Sequencing was done on a sample of naive CD8+ T cells from PBMCs. The receptors stem from a man aged 18 to 30 in good health. Some clones in this sample may be carry-over from other donors' samples.

The V call is TRBV18, the J call TRBJ2-1; D tentatively reads TRBD1 or TRBD2 (6 bases each). Germline-derived CDR1 and CDR2 are KGHSH and LQKENI. Trimming took 1 base from V and 6 from J, leaving 16 bases between them. The CDR3 extends over 16 amino acids. This CDR3 is CASSPREGGAGNEQFF. For the CDR3, the DNA is TGTGCCAGCTCACCACGAGAGGGGGGTGCGGGCAATGAGCAGTTCTTC.

This chain connects TRBV6-5 to TRBJ1-6; D is unclear. Between the trimmed V and J ends, which lost 7 bases and 4 bases, there was a span of 5 bases. CDR1 MNHEY and CDR2 SVGAGI come from the germline V gene. The CDR3 extends over 12 amino acids. The CDR3: CASTKYNSPLHF. CDR3 DNA sequence: TGTGCCAGCACCAAATATAATTCACCCCTCCACTTT.

The J gene is TRBJ2-7, the V gene TRBV27, with D possibly being TRBD2 (5 bases). The CDR3 sequence is 17 residues long. Germline loops: CDR1 MNHEY, CDR2 SMNVEV (reference sequence). Trimming pared 6 bases from V and 5 bases from J, leaving 26 bases between. This CDR3 is CASSQQTRENGRHEQYF. In DNA, the CDR3 is TGTGCCAGCAGCCAGCAAACGAGGGAGAATGGTCGGCACGAGCAGTACTTC.

J is TRBJ2-3 and V is TRBV9, with 11 bases that match TRBD2. Germline-derived CDR1 and CDR2 are SGDLS and YYNGEE. CDR3 length: 15 residues. V gave up 3 bases and J gave up 4 bases; unmatched junction bases: 4. The CDR3 here is CASSASGLAADTQYF. The CDR3 DNA reads TGTGCCAGCAGCGCATCGGGACTAGCGGCAGATACGCAGTATTTT.

The genes are TRBV2 and TRBJ1-4; 8 bases match TRBD1. V shed 4 bases, J shed 8 bases, and the junction held 6 bases outside the gene matches. The CDR3 spans 14 residues. Per the germline V gene, CDR1 is SNHLY and CDR2 is FYNNEI. CDR3: CASSAQGAREKLFF. The CDR3 DNA reads TGTGCCAGCAGTGCTCAGGGGGCGCGAGAAAAACTGTTTTTT.

The chain joins TRBV7-3 to TRBJ2-4, with D perhaps assigned TRBD1 or TRBD2 (5 bases each). V lost 5 bases and J lost 7, with 12 bases in between. Germline lookup yields CDR1 SGHTA and CDR2 FQGTGA. The CDR3 covers 13 residues. The CDR3 region is CASSPIGGNIQYF. Written as DNA, the CDR3 is TGTGCCAGCAGCCCCATTGGGGGTAACATTCAGTACTTC.

This clone was counted only a few times. The rearrangement joins TRBV7-7 to TRBJ2-7; D might be TRBD2 (6 bases). V was clipped by 4 bases and J by 4 bases, with 11 bases between them. The CDR3 totals 13 residues. Germline V lookup: CDR1 SSHAT, CDR2 FNYEAQ (reference sequence). This CDR3 reads CASSYRRGYEQYF. Written as DNA, the CDR3 is TGTGCCAGCAGCTACCGGAGGGGTTACGAGCAGTACTTC.